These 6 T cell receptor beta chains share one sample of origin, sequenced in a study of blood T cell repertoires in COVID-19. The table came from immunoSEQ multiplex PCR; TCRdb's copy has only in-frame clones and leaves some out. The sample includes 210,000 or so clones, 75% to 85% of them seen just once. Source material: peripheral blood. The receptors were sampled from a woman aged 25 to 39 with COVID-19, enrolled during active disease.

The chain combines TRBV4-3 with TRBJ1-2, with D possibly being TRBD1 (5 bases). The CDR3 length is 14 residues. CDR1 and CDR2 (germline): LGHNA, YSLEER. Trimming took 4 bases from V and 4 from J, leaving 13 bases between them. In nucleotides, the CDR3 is TGCGCCAGCAGCCTCGGGGGAAGGAGCTATGGCTACACCTTC. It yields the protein CASSLGGRSYGYTF.

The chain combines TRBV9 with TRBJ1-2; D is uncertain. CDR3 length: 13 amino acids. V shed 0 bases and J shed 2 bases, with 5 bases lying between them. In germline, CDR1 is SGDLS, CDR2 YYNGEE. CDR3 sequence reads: CASSVVLNYGYTF. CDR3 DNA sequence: TGTGCCAGCAGCGTAGTACTAAACTATGGCTACACCTTC.

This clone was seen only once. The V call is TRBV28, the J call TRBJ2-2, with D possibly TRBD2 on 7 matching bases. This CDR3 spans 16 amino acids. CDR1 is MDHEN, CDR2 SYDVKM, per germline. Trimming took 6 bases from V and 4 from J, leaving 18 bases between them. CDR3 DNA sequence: TGTGCCAGCAGCCCCTTTTTGGGGGGGCCCACCGGGGAGCTGTTTTTT. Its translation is CASSPFLGGPTGELFF. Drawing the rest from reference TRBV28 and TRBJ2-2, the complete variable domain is DVKVTQSSRYLVKRTGEKVFLECVQDMDHENMFWYRQDPGLGLRLIYFSYDVKMKEKGDIPEGYSVSREKKERFSLILESASTNQTSMYLCASSPFLGGPTGELFFGEGSRLTVL.

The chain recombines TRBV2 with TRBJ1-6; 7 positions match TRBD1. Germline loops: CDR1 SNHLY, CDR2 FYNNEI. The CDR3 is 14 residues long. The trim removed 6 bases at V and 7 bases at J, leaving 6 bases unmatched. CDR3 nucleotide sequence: TGTGCCAGCAGCGCGACAGGGTACAATTCACCCCTCCACTTT. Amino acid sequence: CASSATGYNSPLHF.

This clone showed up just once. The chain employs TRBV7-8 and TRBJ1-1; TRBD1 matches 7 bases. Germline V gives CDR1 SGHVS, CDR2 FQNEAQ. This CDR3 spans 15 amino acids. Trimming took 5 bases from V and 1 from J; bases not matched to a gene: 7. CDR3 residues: CASSLFQGENTEAFF. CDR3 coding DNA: TGTGCCAGCAGCCTATTCCAGGGGGAGAACACTGAAGCTTTCTTT.

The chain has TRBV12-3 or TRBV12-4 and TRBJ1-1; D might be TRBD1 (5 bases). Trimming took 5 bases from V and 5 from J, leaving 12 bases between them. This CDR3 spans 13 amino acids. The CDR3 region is CASSPPPGTEAFF. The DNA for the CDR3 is TGTGCCAGCAGTCCACCCCCAGGGACTGAAGCTTTCTTT.